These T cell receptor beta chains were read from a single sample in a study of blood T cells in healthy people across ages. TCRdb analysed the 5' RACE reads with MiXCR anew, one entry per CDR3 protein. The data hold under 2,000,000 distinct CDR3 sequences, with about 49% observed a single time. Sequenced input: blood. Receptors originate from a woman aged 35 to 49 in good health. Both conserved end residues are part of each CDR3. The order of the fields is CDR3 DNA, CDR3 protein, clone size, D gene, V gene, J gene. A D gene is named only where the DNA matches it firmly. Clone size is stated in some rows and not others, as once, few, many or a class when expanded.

cdr3_nt: TGCAGTGCTAGAATGGGACAGGCAAATCAGCCCCAGCATTTT
cdr3_aa: CSARMGQANQPQHF
clone_size: NA
d_call: TRBD1
v_call: TRBV20-1
j_call: TRBJ1-5

cdr3_nt: TGCGCCAGCAGCACTTACCAGGGGGCTTGGAGAGAGACCCAGTACTTC
cdr3_aa: CASSTYQGAWRETQYF
clone_size: few
d_call: TRBD1
v_call: TRBV5-1
j_call: TRBJ2-5

cdr3_nt: TGTGCCAGCAGCGCCAGGGCGGCGGGGGTTGGAGATACGCAGTATTTT
cdr3_aa: CASSARAAGVGDTQYF
clone_size: NA
d_call: TRBD2
v_call: TRBV9
j_call: TRBJ2-3

cdr3_nt: TGTGCCAGCAGCCGGCCGGGGGGGGTCTACAATGAGCAGTTCTTC
cdr3_aa: CASSRPGGVYNEQFF
clone_size: once
d_call: TRBD2
v_call: TRBV4-2
j_call: TRBJ2-1

cdr3_nt: TGTGCTAGTGGTGCGGGAAGCGAAGAGACCCAGTACTTC
cdr3_aa: CASGAGSEETQYF
clone_size: NA
d_call: NA
v_call: TRBV12-5
j_call: TRBJ2-5

cdr3_nt: TGTGCCAGCAGCTTCGCCCTGACCGGGACTAGCTCCTACAATGAGCAGTTCTTC
cdr3_aa: CASSFALTGTSSYNEQFF
clone_size: few
d_call: TRBD2
v_call: TRBV11-2
j_call: TRBJ2-1

cdr3_nt: TGTGCCAGTGACAGGGGCGAATCAACTAAGGAAAAACTGTTTTTT
cdr3_aa: CASDRGESTKEKLFF
clone_size: NA
d_call: TRBD1
v_call: TRBV2
j_call: TRBJ1-4

cdr3_nt: TGTGCCAGCAGCCCCGGGGCTTGGAAGACCCAGTACTTC
cdr3_aa: CASSPGAWKTQYF
clone_size: many
d_call: NA
v_call: TRBV11-1
j_call: TRBJ2-5

cdr3_nt: TGCGCCAGCAGCCCAAGGACAGGGGGCGTGAAGGAGCAGTTCTTC
cdr3_aa: CASSPRTGGVKEQFF
clone_size: few
d_call: TRBD1
v_call: TRBV5-1
j_call: TRBJ2-1

cdr3_nt: TGTGCCACCGGTACTAGGGGAAGCACAGATACGCAGTATTTT
cdr3_aa: CATGTRGSTDTQYF
clone_size: NA
d_call: NA
v_call: TRBV24-1
j_call: TRBJ2-3

cdr3_nt: TGTGCCAGCAGTTCCAGGACAGGGAGAGAGGGAGATACGCAGTATTTT
cdr3_aa: CASSSRTGREGDTQYF
clone_size: few
d_call: TRBD1
v_call: TRBV28
j_call: TRBJ2-3

cdr3_nt: TGTGCCAGCAGCCCTCGACAAAGGCGTAAACAGGGGGAGAAGTTGGACACCGGGGAGCTGTTTTTT
cdr3_aa: CASSPRQRRKQGEKLDTGELFF
clone_size: NA
d_call: NA
v_call: TRBV21-1
j_call: TRBJ2-2

cdr3_nt: TGCGCCAGCAGCCAAGATCCCCGGCTAGCGGGGGTGGTCAATGAGCAGTTCTTC
cdr3_aa: CASSQDPRLAGVVNEQFF
clone_size: NA
d_call: TRBD2
v_call: TRBV4-1
j_call: TRBJ2-1

cdr3_nt: TGTGCCAGCACCAAGACAGTTGGACTAGCGGGGGGACGATACAATGAGCAGTTCTTC
cdr3_aa: CASTKTVGLAGGRYNEQFF
clone_size: NA
d_call: TRBD2
v_call: TRBV6-1
j_call: TRBJ2-1

cdr3_nt: TGCGCCAGCAGCCGAACGACCGGGACTAGCGGGGCCAACGTCCTGACTTTC
cdr3_aa: CASSRTTGTSGANVLTF
clone_size: NA
d_call: TRBD2
v_call: TRBV5-1
j_call: TRBJ2-6

cdr3_nt: TGTGCCAGCAGTTCTGGACAGTCCTATAATTCACCCCTCCACTTT
cdr3_aa: CASSSGQSYNSPLHF
clone_size: NA
d_call: NA
v_call: TRBV11-2
j_call: TRBJ1-6

cdr3_nt: TGTGCCAGCAGCCCGGGCCCACAGGGCAATGAGCAGTTCTTC
cdr3_aa: CASSPGPQGNEQFF
clone_size: many
d_call: NA
v_call: TRBV4-2
j_call: TRBJ2-1

cdr3_nt: TGTGCCACCAGCCGCTGGGGTGTCGCTGGGGCCAACGTCCTGACTTTC
cdr3_aa: CATSRWGVAGANVLTF
clone_size: NA
d_call: NA
v_call: TRBV15
j_call: TRBJ2-6

cdr3_nt: TGTGCCAGCAGGGGGCCGACGCGGGGAAGCGAGCAGTACTTC
cdr3_aa: CASRGPTRGSEQYF
clone_size: NA
d_call: NA
v_call: TRBV6-6
j_call: TRBJ2-7

cdr3_nt: TGTGCCAGCAGCTCCGGACTAGCGGGGACAGAGACCCAGTACTTC
cdr3_aa: CASSSGLAGTETQYF
clone_size: once
d_call: TRBD2
v_call: TRBV11-2
j_call: TRBJ2-5

cdr3_nt: TGTGCCACCAGCAGAGTAACCGGGACAGGGGCTGCGGAGCAGTACTTC
cdr3_aa: CATSRVTGTGAAEQYF
clone_size: NA
d_call: TRBD1
v_call: TRBV15
j_call: TRBJ2-5

cdr3_nt: TGTGCCAGCAGCTTAGACTCCCACACCGGGGAGCTGTTTTTT
cdr3_aa: CASSLDSHTGELFF
clone_size: NA
d_call: NA
v_call: TRBV11-2
j_call: TRBJ2-2

cdr3_nt: TGCAGTGCTAGAGCCACCGGGGAAGGGACATCGAAGGTTCGGCAGTTCTTC
cdr3_aa: CSARATGEGTSKVRQFF
clone_size: NA
d_call: NA
v_call: TRBV20-1
j_call: TRBJ2-1

cdr3_nt: TGTGCCAGCGGGGACGCGGTGACCCAGTACTTC
cdr3_aa: CASGDAVTQYF
clone_size: NA
d_call: NA
v_call: TRBV6-2/TRBV6-3
j_call: TRBJ2-5

cdr3_nt: TGTGCCACCAGCAGAGACATAATCCGGGACAGGGGCCACGAGCAGTACTTC
cdr3_aa: CATSRDIIRDRGHEQYF
clone_size: NA
d_call: TRBD1
v_call: TRBV15
j_call: TRBJ2-7

cdr3_nt: TGTGCCAGCAGTGAAACCACTAGACGGCAGTACTTC
cdr3_aa: CASSETTRRQYF
clone_size: NA
d_call: NA
v_call: TRBV6-1
j_call: TRBJ2-5

cdr3_nt: TGCGCCAGCAGCGAGGGACTAGCGGACCGCAGGGAGACCCAGTACTTC
cdr3_aa: CASSEGLADRRETQYF
clone_size: NA
d_call: TRBD2
v_call: TRBV5-1
j_call: TRBJ2-5

cdr3_nt: TGTGCCAGCAGCTCCCGGACTAGCGATAACAATGAGCAGTTCTTC
cdr3_aa: CASSSRTSDNNEQFF
clone_size: NA
d_call: TRBD2
v_call: TRBV9
j_call: TRBJ2-1

cdr3_nt: TGTGCCAGCAGCTCCCGACACGTAGGAGATACGCAGTATTTT
cdr3_aa: CASSSRHVGDTQYF
clone_size: few
d_call: NA
v_call: TRBV7-2
j_call: TRBJ2-3

cdr3_nt: TGTGCCAGCAGCGGGGGCGGGGGGACAGATCCGCAGTATTTT
cdr3_aa: CASSGGGGTDPQYF
clone_size: NA
d_call: NA
v_call: TRBV7-2
j_call: TRBJ2-3

cdr3_nt: TGTGCCAGCAGCTTTGACCTTAGGGGCAGAGGAGGCACAGATACGCAGTATTTT
cdr3_aa: CASSFDLRGRGGTDTQYF
clone_size: NA
d_call: NA
v_call: TRBV7-2
j_call: TRBJ2-3

cdr3_nt: TGTGCCAGCAGCCCAGTCTACCGGGACAACACAGATACGCAGTATTTT
cdr3_aa: CASSPVYRDNTDTQYF
clone_size: NA
d_call: NA
v_call: TRBV11-2
j_call: TRBJ2-3

cdr3_nt: TGTGCCAGCAGTTTGACTGACGAGCAGTACTTC
cdr3_aa: CASSLTDEQYF
clone_size: many
d_call: NA
v_call: TRBV12-3/TRBV12-4
j_call: TRBJ2-7

cdr3_nt: TGTGCCAGCAGCTTAGGGCCCGCGGCCTACAATGAGCAGTACTTC
cdr3_aa: CASSLGPAAYNEQYF
clone_size: NA
d_call: NA
v_call: TRBV7-2
j_call: TRBJ2-7

cdr3_nt: TGTGCCAGCAGACCCTCCGTGGCCCCGGGAGAGCAGTACTTC
cdr3_aa: CASRPSVAPGEQYF
clone_size: NA
d_call: NA
v_call: TRBV28
j_call: TRBJ2-7

cdr3_nt: TGTGCCAGCAGACAGGAGCTTACCGGGGAGCTGTTTTTT
cdr3_aa: CASRQELTGELFF
clone_size: NA
d_call: NA
v_call: TRBV7-8
j_call: TRBJ2-2